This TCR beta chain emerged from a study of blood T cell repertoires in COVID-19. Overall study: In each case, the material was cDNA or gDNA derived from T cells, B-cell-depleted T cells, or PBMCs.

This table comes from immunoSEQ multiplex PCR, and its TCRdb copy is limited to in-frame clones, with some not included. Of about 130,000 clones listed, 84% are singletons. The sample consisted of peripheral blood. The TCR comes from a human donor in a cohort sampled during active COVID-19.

CDR3: CASRLDSHEQFF. CDR3 bases: TGTGCCAGCAGATTAGATTCACATGAGCAGTTCTTC. The genes are TRBV2 and TRBJ2-1; no definite D call. CDR1 and CDR2 (germline): SNHLY, FYNNEI. The germline V and J ends were trimmed by 6 bases and 8 bases, with 11 bases remaining between them. The CDR3 extends over 12 amino acids.